The source of this T cell receptor beta chain is a study of cytomegalovirus exposure and HLA in healthy donors. Amplification used 60 Vbeta primers and 13 Jbeta primers. Assay used: immunoSEQ multiplex PCR; TCRdb lists only in-frame clones, some missing. The sample has about 190,000 clones; over 60% are singletons. CDR1 is ENHRY, CDR2 SYGVKD, per germline. The CDR3 runs to 16 residues. Trimming stripped 2 bases from V and 2 bases from J, with 13 bases between. This sequence was found in a middle-aged woman in good health and CMV-seronegative. Sequenced input: PBMCs. The genes are TRBV10-3 and TRBJ2-1, with D possibly being TRBD2 (6 bases). CDR3 protein: CAISERGTQPYNEQFF. CDR3 nucleotides: TGTGCCATCAGTGAGCGGGGGACTCAACCCTACAATGAGCAGTTCTTC.